A single sample is the source of the 26 T cell receptor beta chains below, sequenced in a study of OX40 agonist ivuxolimab in advanced cancers. Profiling relied on immunoSEQ multiplex PCR, and the TCRdb table lists in-frame clones only, not all of them. This sample has tens of thousands of clones, with approximately 90% found just once. Sequencing was performed on CD4+ or CD8+ T cells sorted from blood, taken in a trial of the OX40 agonist ivuxolimab. These receptors originate from an adult with an advanced solid tumor such as melanoma, head and neck, liver or kidney cancer.

The CDR3 bases are TGTGCCAGCTCCACAAGAGGGGGCGAGGCCGAGCAGTACTTC. Its protein is CASSTRGGEAEQYF. V and J are TRBV18 and TRBJ2-7; 7 positions agree with TRBD1. Germline V gene lookup returns CDR1 KGHSH and CDR2 LQKENI. The CDR3 has 14 residues. V shed 6 bases, J shed 6 bases, and the junction held 11 bases outside the gene matches.

J is TRBJ2-1 and V is TRBV7-3; TRBD1 agrees at 8 bases. With 1 base clipped from V and 1 base from J, the junction kept 6 bases outside the gene matches. CDR3 length: 17 amino acids. Germline CDR1 is SGHTA and CDR2 is FQGTGA. The chain's CDR3 is CASSLNPQGASYNEQFF. DNA for the CDR3: TGTGCCAGCAGCTTAAATCCCCAGGGGGCATCCTACAATGAGCAGTTCTTC.

The gene calls are TRBV2 and TRBJ1-2; D gene unclear. V was trimmed by 4 bases and J by 8 bases, leaving 20 bases between them. The CDR3 spans 15 residues. Germline V gene sequence: CDR1 SNHLY, CDR2 FYNNEI. The CDR3 sequence is CASSAVKGSLQGYTF. The CDR3 DNA reads TGTGCCAGCAGTGCTGTGAAGGGTTCTCTTCAAGGCTACACCTTC. The full variable domain, its missing parts supplied by reference TRBV2 and TRBJ1-2, is EPEVTQTPSHQVTQMGQEVILRCVPISNHLYFYWYRQILGQKVEFLVSFYNNEISEKSEIFDDQFSVERPDGSNFTLKIRSTKLEDSAMYFCASSAVKGSLQGYTFGSGTRLTVV.

The V gene is TRBV2, the J gene TRBJ1-3; D remains ambiguous. This CDR3 comprises 17 residues. The V gene lost 1 base and the J gene lost 0 bases, with 13 bases spanning the gap. Germline V gene data show CDR1 as SNHLY and CDR2 as FYNNEI. DNA of the CDR3: TGTGCCAGCAGTGAAGGTGCGGGCCCCAGCTCTGGAAACACCATATATTTT. Encoded protein: CASSEGAGPSSGNTIYF.

The rearrangement links TRBV28 to TRBJ2-3; no clear D. Germline V gene data show CDR1 as MDHEN and CDR2 as SYDVKM. This CDR3 has 13 amino acids. V was shortened by 4 bases and J by 2 bases, with 7 bases between the two germline ends. CDR3 sequence: CASSWVVTDTQYF. In DNA form, the CDR3 reads TGTGCCAGCAGTTGGGTGGTCACAGATACGCAGTATTTT.

This clone appeared a single time. DNA of the CDR3: TGTGCCAGCGTAGGGGGCTATGAGCAGTTCTTC. Amino acids: CASVGGYEQFF. The chain employs TRBV11-3 and TRBJ2-1, with 7 positions matching TRBD1. V shed 8 bases, J shed 8 bases, and the junction held 3 bases outside the gene matches. In germline, CDR1 is SGHNT, CDR2 YENEEA. CDR3 length equals 11 residues. The whole variable domain, remainder taken from reference TRBV11-3 and TRBJ2-1, is EAGVVQSPRYKIIEKKQPVAFWCNPISGHNTLYWYLQNLGQGPELLIRYENEEAVDDSQLPKDRFSAERLKGVDSTLKIQPAELGDSAVYLCASVGGYEQFFGPGTRLTVL.

The V gene is TRBV5-1, the J gene TRBJ2-7, with 10 bases matching TRBD2. The junction had 8 bases not matched to a gene; V was cut back by 6 bases and J by 2 bases. This CDR3 is built from 15 residues. Germline V lookup: CDR1 SGHRS, CDR2 YFSETQ. CDR3 loop: CASKGSSGGPYEQYF. The DNA of the CDR3 is TGCGCCAGCAAAGGTAGTAGCGGGGGGCCCTACGAGCAGTACTTC.

The chain couples TRBV28 to TRBJ2-1; D may be TRBD2 (6 bases). CDR1 and CDR2 (germline): MDHEN, SYDVKM. The CDR3 runs to 15 residues. V was shortened by 4 bases and J by 7 bases, with 17 bases between the two germline ends. CDR3 nucleotide sequence: TGTGCCAGCAGTTCCGCCCGGGAGTATCGGAATGAGCAGTTCTTC. Translated, it gives CASSSAREYRNEQFF.

V usage is TRBV28 and J usage is TRBJ1-2; 10 positions agree with TRBD1. CDR1 MDHEN and CDR2 SYDVKM come from the germline V gene. The CDR3 is 15 residues long. V was clipped by 6 bases and J by 8 bases; unmatched bases: 12. The CDR3 nucleotides are TGTGCCAGCAGGGCCGGGACAGGGGCTGGAAGCGGCTACACCTTC. This sequence encodes CASRAGTGAGSGYTF.

The rearrangement joins TRBV7-8 to TRBJ1-1; tentative D call: TRBD1 (5 bases). This CDR3 is built from 13 residues. V shed 2 bases and J shed 9 bases, with 13 bases lying between them. Germline V gene sequence: CDR1 SGHVS, CDR2 FQNEAQ. The CDR3 spells CASSLNTGRKAFF. The CDR3 nucleotides read TGTGCCAGCAGCTTAAACACAGGAAGAAAAGCTTTCTTT. Filled out from reference TRBV7-8 and TRBJ1-1, the complete variable domain reads GAGVSQSPRYKVAKRGQDVALRCDPISGHVSLFWYQQALGQGPEFLTYFQNEAQLDKSGLPSDRFFAERPEGSVSTLKIQRTQQEDSAVYLCASSLNTGRKAFFGQGTRLTVV.

CDR3 amino acids: CASSISQLAGPSGELFF. The CDR3 DNA follows: TGTGCCAGTAGTATTAGTCAGTTAGCGGGGCCCTCCGGGGAGCTGTTTTTT. The chain carries TRBV19 and TRBJ2-2; 8 bases map to TRBD2. With V trimmed by 3 bases and J by 6 bases, 12 bases remained unmatched. This CDR3 contains 17 residues. From germline, CDR1 is LNHDA and CDR2 SQIVND (reference sequence).

The V and J genes are TRBV11-2 and TRBJ2-7; TRBD1 aligns across 10 bases. V dropped 5 bases and J dropped 6; count of bases not matched to a gene: 4. Germline lookup yields CDR1 SGHAT and CDR2 FQNNGV. This CDR3 spans 13 amino acids. CDR3 in DNA: TGTGCCAGCAGCCGACAGGGGGCAGGCGAGCAGTACTTC. Encoded protein: CASSRQGAGEQYF.

V and J are TRBV9 and TRBJ1-3; D is perhaps TRBD1 (5 bases). V lost 4 bases, J lost 0 bases, and 11 bases lay in between. The V gene's germline CDR1 is SGDLS and CDR2 YYNGEE. CDR3 length: 15 residues. CDR3: CASSQMQGSGNTIYF. CDR3 nucleotides: TGTGCCAGCAGCCAGATGCAGGGCTCTGGAAACACCATATATTTT.

The rearrangement joins TRBV7-3 to TRBJ2-3, with D possibly being TRBD2 (6 bases). The V end lost 5 bases, the J end lost 4 bases, and 10 bases lay between the germline ends. In germline, CDR1 is SGHTA, CDR2 FQGTGA. There are 13 residues in the CDR3. As DNA, the CDR3 is TGTGCCAGCAGCACAGGACTACCAGATACGCAGTATTTT. This translates into CASSTGLPDTQYF. The full variable domain, completed using reference TRBV7-3 and TRBJ2-3, is GAGVSQTPSNKVTEKGKYVELRCDPISGHTALYWYRQSLGQGPEFLIYFQGTGAADDSGLPNDRFFAVRPEGSVSTLKIQRTERGDSAVYLCASSTGLPDTQYFGPGTRLTVL.

The chain employs TRBV2 and TRBJ2-5; D assignment may be TRBD1 or TRBD2 (5 bases each). Trimming took off 3 bases at V and 5 bases at J, with 16 bases between the two ends. The CDR3 runs 15 residues. Germline assignment: CDR1 SNHLY and CDR2 FYNNEI. CDR3: CASSEMGGGLETQYF. The CDR3 DNA sequence: TGTGCCAGCAGTGAGATGGGTGGGGGATTGGAGACCCAGTACTTC.

The chain couples TRBV19 to TRBJ2-7, with D uncertain. V lost 5 bases and J 5 bases, leaving 22 bases between the germline ends. The germline gives CDR1 LNHDA, CDR2 SQIVND (reference sequence). CDR3 length: 16 amino acids. CDR3 DNA sequence: TGTGCCAGTAGTCGATCGACGATAGCACTTCTCCACGAGCAGTACTTC. This gives the protein CASSRSTIALLHEQYF.

V usage is TRBV2 and J usage is TRBJ1-3; no firm D call. The V gene lost 2 bases and the J gene lost 11 bases, with 10 bases spanning the gap. CDR1 and CDR2 (germline): SNHLY, FYNNEI. The CDR3 totals 12 residues. CDR3 sequence: CASSESGRAIYF. The CDR3 nucleotides are TGTGCCAGCAGTGAAAGCGGTCGGGCCATATATTTT. Full variable domain (remainder filled in from reference TRBV2 and TRBJ1-3): EPEVTQTPSHQVTQMGQEVILRCVPISNHLYFYWYRQILGQKVEFLVSFYNNEISEKSEIFDDQFSVERPDGSNFTLKIRSTKLEDSAMYFCASSESGRAIYFGEGSWLTVV.

This clone has a handful of counts. This chain connects TRBV27 to TRBJ1-5; 7 bases fit TRBD1. With 5 bases clipped from V and 4 bases from J, the junction kept 8 bases outside the gene matches. Germline CDR1 reads MNHEY; CDR2 reads SMNVEV (reference sequence). The CDR3 spans 15 residues. The CDR3 loop is CASSLGGGQNQPQHF. The CDR3 bases are TGTGCCAGCAGTCTCGGAGGGGGCCAAAATCAGCCCCAGCATTTT.

The V call is TRBV5-6, the J call TRBJ1-1, with D unresolved. Trimming pared 1 base from V and 0 bases from J, leaving 10 bases between. Germline V CDR1 and CDR2: SGHDT, YYEEEE. This CDR3 has 15 residues. CDR3 nucleotides: TGTGCCAGCAGCTTGTCAAGTAGCATGAACACTGAAGCTTTCTTT. This encodes CASSLSSSMNTEAFF.

This clone was seen a handful of times. This sequence joins TRBV2 and TRBJ1-1, with D uncertain. CDR1 SNHLY and CDR2 FYNNEI come from the germline V gene. V lost 8 bases to trimming and J lost 0 bases, with 7 bases between them. The CDR3 contains 12 residues. This chain's CDR3 is CASSRMNTEAFF. In DNA form, the CDR3 reads TGTGCCAGCTCGAGGATGAACACTGAAGCTTTCTTT.

V gene TRBV2 combines with J gene TRBJ2-2, with D possibly matching TRBD1 (5 bases). V lost 6 bases, J lost 0 bases, and 8 bases lay in between. CDR1 is SNHLY and CDR2 is FYNNEI in the germline V gene. The CDR3 consists of 14 residues. In DNA, the CDR3 is TGTGCCAGCAGGGACACCACGAACACCGGGGAGCTGTTTTTT. Protein product: CASRDTTNTGELFF.

V gene TRBV6-4 combines with J gene TRBJ1-2, with a weak D call TRBD1 (5 bases). Per germline, CDR1 MRHNA and CDR2 SNTAGT. This CDR3 spans 15 amino acids. Trimming cost V 4 bases and J 2 bases, with 14 bases left between them. The CDR3 loop is CASSVTRDGNYGYTF. CDR3 bases: TGTGCCAGCAGTGTCACCCGGGACGGAAACTATGGCTACACCTTC.

The rearrangement links TRBV5-1 to TRBJ2-7; possible D gene TRBD1, 6 bases. Germline V lookup: CDR1 SGHRS, CDR2 YFSETQ. This CDR3 comprises 12 residues. Trimming removed 4 bases at V and 6 bases at J, with 11 bases between. CDR3 amino acids: CASSPGVAEQYF. Here the CDR3 DNA reads TGCGCCAGCAGCCCAGGGGTGGCCGAGCAGTACTTC.

The chain carries TRBV5-6 and TRBJ1-5, with 7 bases fitting TRBD1. V shed 4 bases and J 4 bases; nucleotides not matched to a gene: 5. Germline lookup yields CDR1 SGHDT and CDR2 YYEEEE. There are 14 residues in the CDR3. CDR3 sequence: CASSRDRKNQPQHF. Here the CDR3 DNA reads TGTGCCAGCAGCCGGGACAGAAAGAATCAGCCCCAGCATTTT.

The chain employs TRBV11-3 and TRBJ2-1; D remains ambiguous. This CDR3 is 13 amino acids long. The V gene lost 3 bases and the J gene lost 4 bases, with 7 bases spanning the gap. Germline-derived CDR1 and CDR2 are SGHNT and YENEEA. In DNA, the CDR3 is TGTGCCAGCAGCTTTACGGGTTACAATGAGCAGTTCTTC. Amino acid sequence: CASSFTGYNEQFF.

J is TRBJ2-7 and V is TRBV11-2; no clear D. The CDR3 contains 13 residues. Germline CDR1 SGHAT, CDR2 FQNNGV. With 5 bases removed from V and 3 bases from J, the gap between germline ends came to 11 bases. In DNA form, the CDR3 reads TGTGCCAGCAGCCCTTCACATTACTACGAGCAGTACTTC. Its translation: CASSPSHYYEQYF.